One and the same sample provided the 8 T cell receptor beta chains below, sequenced in a study of OX40 agonist ivuxolimab in advanced cancers. Produced via immunoSEQ multiplex PCR; TCRdb's table is partial and in-frame only. The table lists about 21,000 clones, about four fifths of them singletons, with about 31% in the top ten. Sequenced here: CD4+ or CD8+ T cells sorted from blood, sampled in a trial of the OX40 agonist ivuxolimab. The receptors shown here come from an adult with an advanced solid tumor such as melanoma, head and neck, liver or kidney cancer.

The table lists this clone with a count of one. V gene TRBV30 combines with J gene TRBJ1-3, with D uncertain. The germline V gene has CDR1 GTSNPN and CDR2 SVGIG (reference sequence). The ends were cut back, 4 bases at V and 4 bases at J, with 11 bases in the middle. CDR3 length: 13 amino acids. CDR3 sequence reads: CAWNELMGNTIYF. DNA for the CDR3: TGTGCCTGGAATGAACTCATGGGAAACACCATATATTTT.

The chain joins TRBV6-5 to TRBJ1-4; tentative D call: TRBD1 (6 bases). The V end lost 6 bases, the J end lost 7 bases, and 15 bases lay between the germline ends. The CDR3 runs to 14 residues. The germline CDR1 and CDR2 sequences are MNHEY and SVGAGI. The CDR3: CASSRQQGFEKLFF. The CDR3, as DNA: TGTGCCAGCAGCCGGCAACAGGGTTTTGAAAAACTGTTTTTT.

The V gene is TRBV11-2, the J gene TRBJ2-7, with 11 bases fitting TRBD2. This CDR3 contains 15 residues. V trimming: 5 bases; J trimming: 2 bases; junction bases outside the gene matches: 5. Germline CDR1 reads SGHAT; CDR2 reads FQNNGV. This chain's CDR3 is CASSTGLAETYEQYF. The CDR3 DNA reads as TGTGCCAGCAGCACGGGACTAGCGGAGACCTACGAGCAGTACTTC. Combining the CDR3 with reference TRBV11-2 and TRBJ2-7 gives the whole variable domain EAGVAQSPRYKIIEKRQSVAFWCNPISGHATLYWYQQILGQGPKLLIQFQNNGVVDDSQLPKDRFSAERLKGVDSTLKIQPAKLEDSAVYLCASSTGLAETYEQYFGPGTRLTVT.

In its sample, this clone was seen once. The chain carries TRBV9 and TRBJ2-1; TRBD2 matches at 13 bases. J lost 9 bases, V lost 4 bases, and 13 bases had no gene match. This CDR3 is 17 amino acids long. The V gene's germline CDR1 is SGDLS and CDR2 YYNGEE. The CDR3 region is CASSPRLAGGGTSEQFF. In DNA, the CDR3 is TGTGCCAGCAGCCCCCGACTAGCGGGAGGAGGTACTAGTGAGCAGTTCTTC.

This sequence joins TRBV4-2 and TRBJ2-3; 7 bases map to TRBD2. CDR1 and CDR2 from the germline V gene are LGHNA and YNFKEQ. V trimming: 8 bases; J trimming: 4 bases; junction bases outside the gene matches: 9. This CDR3 comprises 14 residues. CDR3 loop: CASAGLDSPDTQYF. DNA for the CDR3: TGTGCCAGCGCAGGACTAGACAGCCCAGATACGCAGTATTTT.

This sequence joins TRBV25-1 and TRBJ2-1; D is uncertain. This CDR3 contains 10 residues. Germline CDR1 and CDR2: MGHDK and SYGVNS. V was clipped by 4 bases and J by 8 bases, with 3 bases between them. The CDR3 nucleotides read TGTGCCAGCAGTGCTCATGAGCAGTTCTTC. Its protein product is CASSAHEQFF.

This chain links TRBV5-6 with TRBJ2-7, with 7 positions matching TRBD2. With V trimmed by 2 bases and J by 6 bases, 8 bases remained unmatched. The germline V gene encodes CDR1 SGHDT and CDR2 YYEEEE. The CDR3 runs to 14 residues. The chain's CDR3 is CASSLSAGIREQYF. The CDR3 DNA is TGTGCCAGCAGCTTATCAGCGGGAATTCGCGAGCAGTACTTC.

Only a few counts were recorded for this clone. The chain joins TRBV10-1 to TRBJ2-7, with 7 bases that match TRBD1. The CDR3 is 14 residues long. Looked up from germline, CDR1 is WNHNN and CDR2 is SYGVQD (reference sequence). The trim removed 8 bases at V and 2 bases at J, leaving 9 bases unmatched. This chain's CDR3 is CASPPGQRTYEQYF. The CDR3 bases are TGCGCCAGCCCCCCGGGACAGCGAACCTACGAGCAGTACTTC.